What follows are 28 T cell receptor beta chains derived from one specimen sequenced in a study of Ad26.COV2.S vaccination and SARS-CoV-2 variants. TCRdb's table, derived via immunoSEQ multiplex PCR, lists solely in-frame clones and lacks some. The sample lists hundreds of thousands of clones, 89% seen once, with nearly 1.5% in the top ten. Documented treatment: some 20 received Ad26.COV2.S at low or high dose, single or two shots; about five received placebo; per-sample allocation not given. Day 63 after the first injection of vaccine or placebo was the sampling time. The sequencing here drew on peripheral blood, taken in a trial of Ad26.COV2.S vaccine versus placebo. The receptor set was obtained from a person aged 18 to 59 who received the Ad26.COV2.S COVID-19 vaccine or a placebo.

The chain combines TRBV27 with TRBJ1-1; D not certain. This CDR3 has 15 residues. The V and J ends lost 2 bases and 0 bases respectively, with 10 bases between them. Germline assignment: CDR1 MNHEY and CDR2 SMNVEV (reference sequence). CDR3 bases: TGTGCCAGCAGTTTAAACCCGAGTATGAACACTGAAGCTTTCTTT. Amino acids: CASSLNPSMNTEAFF.

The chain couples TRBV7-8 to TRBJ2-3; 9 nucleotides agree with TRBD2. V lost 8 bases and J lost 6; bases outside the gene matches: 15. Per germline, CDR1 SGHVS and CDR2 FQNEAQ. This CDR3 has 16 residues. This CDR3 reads CASLDGAGGLTDTQYF. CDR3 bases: TGTGCCAGCTTGGATGGGGCGGGGGGGCTAACCGATACGCAGTATTTT. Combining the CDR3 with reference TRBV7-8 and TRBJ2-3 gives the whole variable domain GAGVSQSPRYKVAKRGQDVALRCDPISGHVSLFWYQQALGQGPEFLTYFQNEAQLDKSGLPSDRFFAERPEGSVSTLKIQRTQQEDSAVYLCASLDGAGGLTDTQYFGPGTRLTVL.

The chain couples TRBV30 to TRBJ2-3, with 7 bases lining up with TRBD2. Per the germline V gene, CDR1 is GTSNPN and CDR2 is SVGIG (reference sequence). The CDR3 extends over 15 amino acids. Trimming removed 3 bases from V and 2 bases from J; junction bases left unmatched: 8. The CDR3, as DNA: TGTGCCTGGAGAGGCTCGGGACTAAACACAGATACGCAGTATTTT. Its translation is CAWRGSGLNTDTQYF.

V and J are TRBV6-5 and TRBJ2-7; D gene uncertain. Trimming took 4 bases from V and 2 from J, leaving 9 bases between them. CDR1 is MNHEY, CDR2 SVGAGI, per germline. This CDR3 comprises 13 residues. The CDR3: CASSLSLTYEQYF. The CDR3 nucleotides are TGTGCCAGCAGTTTGAGCCTTACCTACGAGCAGTACTTC.

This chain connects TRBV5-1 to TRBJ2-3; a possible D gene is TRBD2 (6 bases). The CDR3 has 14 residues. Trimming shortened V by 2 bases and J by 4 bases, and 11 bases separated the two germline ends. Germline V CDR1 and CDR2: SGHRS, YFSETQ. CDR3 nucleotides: TGCGCCAGCAGCTTTTCTCCGGGGGCAGATACGCAGTATTTT. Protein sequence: CASSFSPGADTQYF.

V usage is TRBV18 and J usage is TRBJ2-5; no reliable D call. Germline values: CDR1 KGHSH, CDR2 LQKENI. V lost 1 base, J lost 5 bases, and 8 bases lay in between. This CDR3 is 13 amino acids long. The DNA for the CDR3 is TGTGCCAGCTCACCACGGGTTTACGAGACCCAGTACTTC. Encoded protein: CASSPRVYETQYF.

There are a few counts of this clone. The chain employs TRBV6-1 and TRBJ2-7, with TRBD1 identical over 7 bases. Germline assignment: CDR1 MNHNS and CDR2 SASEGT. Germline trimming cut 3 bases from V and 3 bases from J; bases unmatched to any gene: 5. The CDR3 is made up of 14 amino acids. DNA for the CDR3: TGTGCCAGCAGTGACCATCGGGACAGCTACGAGCAGTACTTC. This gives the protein CASSDHRDSYEQYF.

CDR3 in amino acids: CAISKMTGGYEQYF. CDR3 in DNA: TGTGCCATCAGTAAAATGACAGGGGGGTACGAGCAGTACTTC. The chain carries TRBV10-3 and TRBJ2-7; 9 nucleotides agree with TRBD1. J lost 4 bases, V lost 5 bases, and 6 bases had no gene match. CDR3 size: 14 residues. Looked up from germline, CDR1 is ENHRY and CDR2 is SYGVKD.

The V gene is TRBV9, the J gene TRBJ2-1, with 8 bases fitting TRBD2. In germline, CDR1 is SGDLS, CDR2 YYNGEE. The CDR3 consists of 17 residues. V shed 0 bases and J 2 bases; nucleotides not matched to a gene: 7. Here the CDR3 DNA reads TGTGCCAGCAGCGTAGGCGTTACTAGCGGTCCCTACAATGAGCAGTTCTTC. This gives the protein CASSVGVTSGPYNEQFF.

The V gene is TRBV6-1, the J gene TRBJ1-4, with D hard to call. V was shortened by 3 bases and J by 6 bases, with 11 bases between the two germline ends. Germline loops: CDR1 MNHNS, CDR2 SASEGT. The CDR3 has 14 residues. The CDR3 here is CASSDWGRDEKLFF. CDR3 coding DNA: TGTGCCAGCAGTGACTGGGGAAGGGATGAAAAACTGTTTTTT.

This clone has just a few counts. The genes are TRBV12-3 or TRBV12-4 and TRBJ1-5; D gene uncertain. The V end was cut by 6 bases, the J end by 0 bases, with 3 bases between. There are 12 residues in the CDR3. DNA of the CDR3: TGTGCCAGCAGAGATAGCAATCAGCCCCAGCATTTT. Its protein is CASRDSNQPQHF.

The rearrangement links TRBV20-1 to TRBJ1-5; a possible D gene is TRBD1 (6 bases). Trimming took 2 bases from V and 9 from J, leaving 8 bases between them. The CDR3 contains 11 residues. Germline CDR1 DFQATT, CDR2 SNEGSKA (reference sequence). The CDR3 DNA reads TGCAGTGCTAGAAGGGGGGGGCCCCAGCATTTT. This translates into CSARRGGPQHF.

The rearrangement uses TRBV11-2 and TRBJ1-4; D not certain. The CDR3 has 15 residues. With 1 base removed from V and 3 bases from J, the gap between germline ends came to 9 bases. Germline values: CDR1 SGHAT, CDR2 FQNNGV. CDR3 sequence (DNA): TGTGCCAGCAGCTTAGGAGGGCTAGCTAATGAAAAACTGTTTTTT. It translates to CASSLGGLANEKLFF.

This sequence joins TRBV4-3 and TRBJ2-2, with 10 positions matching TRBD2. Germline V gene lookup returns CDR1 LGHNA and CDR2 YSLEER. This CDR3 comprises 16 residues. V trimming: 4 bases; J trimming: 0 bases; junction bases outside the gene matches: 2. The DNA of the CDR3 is TGCGCCAGCAGCCGGACTAGCGGTACGAACACCGGGGAGCTGTTTTTT. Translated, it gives CASSRTSGTNTGELFF.

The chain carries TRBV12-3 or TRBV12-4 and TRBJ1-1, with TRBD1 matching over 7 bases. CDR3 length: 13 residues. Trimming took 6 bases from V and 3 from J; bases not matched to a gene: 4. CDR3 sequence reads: CASSRQGDTEAFF. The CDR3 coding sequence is TGTGCCAGCAGCCGACAGGGAGACACTGAAGCTTTCTTT.

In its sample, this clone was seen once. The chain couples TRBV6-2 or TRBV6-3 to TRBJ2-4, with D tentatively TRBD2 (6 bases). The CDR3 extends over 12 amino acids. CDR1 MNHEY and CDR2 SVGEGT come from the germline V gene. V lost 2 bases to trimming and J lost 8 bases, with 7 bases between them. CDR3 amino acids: CASSYGGDIQYF. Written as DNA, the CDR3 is TGTGCCAGCAGTTACGGCGGGGACATTCAGTACTTC.

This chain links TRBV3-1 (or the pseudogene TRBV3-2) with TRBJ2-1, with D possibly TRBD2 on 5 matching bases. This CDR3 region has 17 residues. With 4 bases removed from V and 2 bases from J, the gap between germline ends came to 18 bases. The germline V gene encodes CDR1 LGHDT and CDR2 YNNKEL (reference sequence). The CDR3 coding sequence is TGTGCCAGCAGCCCTCAAGTCGGACCGGGAACCTACAATGAGCAGTTCTTC. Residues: CASSPQVGPGTYNEQFF.

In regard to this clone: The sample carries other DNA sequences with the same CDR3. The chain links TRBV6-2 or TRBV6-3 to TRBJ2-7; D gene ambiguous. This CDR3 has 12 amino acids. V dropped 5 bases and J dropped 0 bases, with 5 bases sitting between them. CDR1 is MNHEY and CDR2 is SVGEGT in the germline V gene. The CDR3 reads CASSQSSYEQYF. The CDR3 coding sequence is TGTGCCAGCAGTCAAAGCTCCTACGAGCAGTACTTC.

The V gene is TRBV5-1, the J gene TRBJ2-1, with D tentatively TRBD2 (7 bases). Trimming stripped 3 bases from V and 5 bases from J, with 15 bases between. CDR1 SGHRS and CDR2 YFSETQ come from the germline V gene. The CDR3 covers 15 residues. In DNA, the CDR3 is TGCGCCAGCAGCTCGGGGGGCTTAAGGGACAATGAGCAGTTCTTC. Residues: CASSSGGLRDNEQFF.

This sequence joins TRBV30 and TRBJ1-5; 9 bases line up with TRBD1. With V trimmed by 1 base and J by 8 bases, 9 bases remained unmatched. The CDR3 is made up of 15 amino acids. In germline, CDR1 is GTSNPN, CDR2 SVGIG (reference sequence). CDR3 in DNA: TGTGCCTGGAGTGAGACCCCGGGACAGGGTAAGCCCCAGCATTTT. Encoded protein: CAWSETPGQGKPQHF.

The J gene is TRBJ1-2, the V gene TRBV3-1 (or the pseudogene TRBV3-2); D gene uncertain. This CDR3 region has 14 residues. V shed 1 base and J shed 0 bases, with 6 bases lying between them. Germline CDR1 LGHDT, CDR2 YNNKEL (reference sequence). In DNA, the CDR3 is TGTGCCAGCAGCCAAGGGTCGGCTAACTATGGCTACACCTTC. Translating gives CASSQGSANYGYTF.

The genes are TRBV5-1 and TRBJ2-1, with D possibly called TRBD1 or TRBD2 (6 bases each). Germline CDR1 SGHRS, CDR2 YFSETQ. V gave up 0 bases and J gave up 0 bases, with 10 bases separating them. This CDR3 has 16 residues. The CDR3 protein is CASSLGTGASYNEQFF. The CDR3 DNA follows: TGCGCCAGCAGCTTGGGAACGGGGGCCTCCTACAATGAGCAGTTCTTC.

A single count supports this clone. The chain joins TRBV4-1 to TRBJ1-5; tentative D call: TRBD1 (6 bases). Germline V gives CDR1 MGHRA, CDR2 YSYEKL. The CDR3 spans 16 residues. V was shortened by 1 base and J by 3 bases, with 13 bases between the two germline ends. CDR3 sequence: CASSQGYRDINQPQHF. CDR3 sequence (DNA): TGCGCCAGCAGCCAAGGGTACCGGGACATCAATCAGCCCCAGCATTTT.

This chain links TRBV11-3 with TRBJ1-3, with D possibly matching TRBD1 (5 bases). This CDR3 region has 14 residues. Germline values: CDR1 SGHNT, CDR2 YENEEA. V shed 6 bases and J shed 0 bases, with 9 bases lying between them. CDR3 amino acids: CASRTGRSGNTIYF. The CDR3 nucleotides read TGTGCCAGCAGAACAGGTCGCTCTGGAAACACCATATATTTT. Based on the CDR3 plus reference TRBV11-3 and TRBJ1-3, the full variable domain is EAGVVQSPRYKIIEKKQPVAFWCNPISGHNTLYWYLQNLGQGPELLIRYENEEAVDDSQLPKDRFSAERLKGVDSTLKIQPAELGDSAVYLCASRTGRSGNTIYFGEGSWLTVV.

This CDR3 is CASSLASNQETQYF. DNA for the CDR3: TGTGCCAGCAGCTTAGCGTCCAACCAAGAGACCCAGTACTTC. This sequence joins TRBV7-9 and TRBJ2-5; D is ambiguous. V was shortened by 0 bases and J by 0 bases, with 5 bases between the two germline ends. The CDR3 is 14 residues long. The germline V gene encodes CDR1 SEHNR and CDR2 FQNEAQ (reference sequence).

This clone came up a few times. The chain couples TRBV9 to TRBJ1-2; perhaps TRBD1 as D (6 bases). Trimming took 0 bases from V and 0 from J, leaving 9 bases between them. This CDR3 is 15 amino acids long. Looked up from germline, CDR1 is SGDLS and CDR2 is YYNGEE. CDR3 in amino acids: CASSVGGTPNYGYTF. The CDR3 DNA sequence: TGTGCCAGCAGCGTAGGCGGGACACCTAACTATGGCTACACCTTC.

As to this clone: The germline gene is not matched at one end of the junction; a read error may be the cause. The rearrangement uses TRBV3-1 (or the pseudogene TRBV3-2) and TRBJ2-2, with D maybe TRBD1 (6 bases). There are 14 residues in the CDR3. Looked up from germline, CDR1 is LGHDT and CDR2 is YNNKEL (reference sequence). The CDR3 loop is CASSQVGDTGELHF. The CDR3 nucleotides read TGTGCCAGCAGCCAAGTAGGGGACACCGGGGAGCTGCACTTT.

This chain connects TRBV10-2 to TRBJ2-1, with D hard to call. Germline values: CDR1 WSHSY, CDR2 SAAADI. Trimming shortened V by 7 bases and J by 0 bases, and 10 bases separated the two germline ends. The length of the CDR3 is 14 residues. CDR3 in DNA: TGCGCCAGCAAGGAGACACCCTCCTACAATGAGCAGTTCTTC. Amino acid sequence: CASKETPSYNEQFF.